This T cell receptor beta chain stems from a study of OX40 agonist ivuxolimab in advanced cancers. Study overall: In this cohort, patients received ivuxolimab, an agonistic anti-OX40 (CD134) antibody. Six ivuxolimab dose levels, 0.01 to 10 mg/kg, were given intravenously every 2 weeks.

TCRdb keeps only in-frame clones here, not all; method: immunoSEQ multiplex PCR. The sample records tens of thousands of clones, approximately 75% being singletons. Of note for this clone: Its antigen is unknown.

Overall study findings and caveats: Compared with CD4+, CD8+ T cells on average had more expanded clones. In a subset of nonresponders, normalized T-cell clonal expansion was also low.

V trimming: 4 bases; J trimming: 5 bases; junction bases outside the gene matches: 6. The CDR3 has 15 amino acids. CDR1 and CDR2 from the germline V gene are SGHRS and YFSETQ. This sequence joins TRBV5-1 and TRBJ2-5; 12 positions agree with TRBD2. The receptor was isolated from an adult with an advanced solid tumor such as melanoma, head and neck, liver or kidney cancer. The sequences come from CD4+ or CD8+ T cells sorted from blood, collected in a trial of the OX40 agonist ivuxolimab. CDR3 in DNA: TGCGCCAGCAGCCCAGGACTAGCGGGGAGTGAGACCCAGTACTTC. This translates into CASSPGLAGSETQYF.